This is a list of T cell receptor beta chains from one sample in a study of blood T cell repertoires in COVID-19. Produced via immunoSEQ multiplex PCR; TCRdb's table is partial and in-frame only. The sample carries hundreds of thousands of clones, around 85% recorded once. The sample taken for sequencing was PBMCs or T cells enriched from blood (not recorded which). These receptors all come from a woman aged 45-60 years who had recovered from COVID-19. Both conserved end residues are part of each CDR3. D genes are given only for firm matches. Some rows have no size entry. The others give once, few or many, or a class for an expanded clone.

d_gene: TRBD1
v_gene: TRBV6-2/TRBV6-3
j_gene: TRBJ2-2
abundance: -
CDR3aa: CASSPRTGENTGELFF
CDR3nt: TGTGCCAGCAGTCCCCGGACAGGGGAGAACACCGGGGAGCTGTTTTTT

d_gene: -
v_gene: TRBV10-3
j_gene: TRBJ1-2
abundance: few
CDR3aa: CAISDLLDYGYTF
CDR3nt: TGTGCCATCAGTGATCTTTTAGACTATGGCTACACCTTC

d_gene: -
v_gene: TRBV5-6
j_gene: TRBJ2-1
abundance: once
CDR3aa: CASRPPGSAPNEQFF
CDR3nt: TGTGCCAGCAGGCCCCCGGGGTCTGCCCCCAATGAGCAGTTCTTC

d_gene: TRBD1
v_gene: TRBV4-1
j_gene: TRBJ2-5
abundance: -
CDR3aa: CASSQGQGTTFQETQYF
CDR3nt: TGCGCCAGCAGCCAGGGACAGGGGACCACATTCCAAGAGACCCAGTACTTC

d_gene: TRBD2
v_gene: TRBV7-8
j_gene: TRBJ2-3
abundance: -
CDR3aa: CASSLLAGGTDTQYF
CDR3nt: TGTGCCAGCAGCTTACTAGCGGGGGGGACAGATACGCAGTATTTT

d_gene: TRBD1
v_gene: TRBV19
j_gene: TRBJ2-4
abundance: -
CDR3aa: CASTRQGAGTGNIQYF
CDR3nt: TGTGCCAGTACGAGACAGGGGGCCGGGACAGGAAACATTCAGTACTTC

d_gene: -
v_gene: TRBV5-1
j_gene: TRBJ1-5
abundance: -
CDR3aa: CASSFQGGNQPQHF
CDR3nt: TGCGCCAGCAGCTTTCAGGGCGGCAATCAGCCCCAGCATTTT

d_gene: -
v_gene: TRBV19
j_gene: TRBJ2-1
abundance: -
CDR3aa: CASSISSGGQSSYNEQFF
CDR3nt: TGTGCCAGTAGTATATCAAGCGGGGGACAGAGCTCCTACAATGAGCAGTTCTTC

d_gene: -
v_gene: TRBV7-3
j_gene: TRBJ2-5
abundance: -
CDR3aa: CASSLGQRETQYF
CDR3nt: TGTGCCAGCAGCTTAGGACAGAGAGAGACCCAGTACTTC

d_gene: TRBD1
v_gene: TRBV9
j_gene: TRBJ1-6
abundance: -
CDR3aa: CASSLGGQNNSPLHF
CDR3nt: TGTGCCAGCAGCCTCGGGGGACAGAATAATTCACCCCTCCACTTT

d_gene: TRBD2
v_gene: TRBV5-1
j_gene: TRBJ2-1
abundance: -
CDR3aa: CASSLIVAGVSYNEQFF
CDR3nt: TGCGCCAGCAGCTTGATAGTAGCGGGAGTATCCTACAATGAGCAGTTCTTC

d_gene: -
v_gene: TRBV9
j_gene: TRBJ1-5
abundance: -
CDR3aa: CASSVVDSVQISNQPQHF
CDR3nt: TGTGCCAGCAGCGTAGTCGACAGCGTCCAAATAAGCAATCAGCCCCAGCATTTT

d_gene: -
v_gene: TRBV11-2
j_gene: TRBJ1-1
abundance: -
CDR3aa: CASNRPNTEAFF
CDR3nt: TGTGCCAGCAACAGGCCGAACACTGAAGCTTTCTTT

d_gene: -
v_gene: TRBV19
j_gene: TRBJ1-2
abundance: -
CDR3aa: CASSIDRESGYTF
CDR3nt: TGTGCCAGTAGTATAGATCGAGAGTCTGGCTACACCTTC

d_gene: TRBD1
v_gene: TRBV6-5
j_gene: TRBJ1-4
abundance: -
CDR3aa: CASRKDRAANEKLFF
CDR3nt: TGTGCCAGCAGAAAAGACAGGGCTGCTAATGAAAAACTGTTTTTT

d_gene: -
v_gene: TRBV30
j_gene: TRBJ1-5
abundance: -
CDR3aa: CAWSVGSGRNQPQHF
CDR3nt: TGTGCCTGGAGTGTAGGAAGCGGCAGAAATCAGCCCCAGCATTTT

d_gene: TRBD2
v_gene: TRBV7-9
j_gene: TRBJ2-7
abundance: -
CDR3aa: CASSLIGGGTYEQYF
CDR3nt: TGTGCCAGCAGCTTAATCGGGGGGGGAACCTACGAGCAGTACTTC

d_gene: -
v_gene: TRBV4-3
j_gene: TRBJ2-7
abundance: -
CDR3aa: CASSQDIGASSYEQYF
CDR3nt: TGCGCCAGCAGCCAAGATATCGGAGCGTCCTCCTACGAGCAGTACTTC

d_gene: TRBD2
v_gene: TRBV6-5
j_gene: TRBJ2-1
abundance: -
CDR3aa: CASSYQGLAGGRFF
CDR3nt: TGTGCCAGCAGTTACCAAGGACTAGCGGGAGGGCGGTTCTTC

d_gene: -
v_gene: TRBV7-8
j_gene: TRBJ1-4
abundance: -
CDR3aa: CASSLRRDTQREKLFF
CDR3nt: TGTGCCAGCAGCTTACGCCGGGACACACAACGGGAAAAACTGTTTTTT

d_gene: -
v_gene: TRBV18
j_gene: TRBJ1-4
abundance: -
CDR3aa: CASSAGRNEKLFF
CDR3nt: TGTGCCAGCTCAGCAGGGAGGAACGAAAAACTGTTTTTT

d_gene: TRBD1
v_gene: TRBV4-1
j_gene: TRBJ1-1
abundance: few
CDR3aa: CASSLRDRGDTEAFF
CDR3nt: TGCGCCAGCAGCCTTAGGGACAGGGGTGACACTGAAGCTTTCTTT

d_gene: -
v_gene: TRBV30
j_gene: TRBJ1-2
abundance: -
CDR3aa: CAWSENRFYGYTF
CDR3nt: TGTGCCTGGAGTGAAAACAGGTTCTATGGCTACACCTTC

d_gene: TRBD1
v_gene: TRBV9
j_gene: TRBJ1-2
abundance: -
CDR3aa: CASSVDRQGLYGYTF
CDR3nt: TGTGCCAGCAGCGTAGATAGACAGGGCCTCTATGGCTACACCTTC

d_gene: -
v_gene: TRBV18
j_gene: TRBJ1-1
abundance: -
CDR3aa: CASSPLDTGTEAFF
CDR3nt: TGTGCCAGCTCACCTCTGGACACGGGCACTGAAGCTTTCTTT

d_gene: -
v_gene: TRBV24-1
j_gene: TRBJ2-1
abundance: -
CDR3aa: CATSDTDTSSYNEQFF
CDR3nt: TGTGCCACCAGTGACACAGACACGAGCTCCTACAATGAGCAGTTCTTC

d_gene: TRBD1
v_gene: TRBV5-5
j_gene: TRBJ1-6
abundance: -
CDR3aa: CASSWTGAGDSPLHF
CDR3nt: TGTGCCAGCAGCTGGACAGGGGCCGGGGATTCACCCCTCCACTTT

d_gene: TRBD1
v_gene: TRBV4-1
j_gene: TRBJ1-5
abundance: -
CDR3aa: CASSQETGVWQPQHF
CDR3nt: TGCGCCAGCAGCCAGGAAACAGGGGTATGGCAGCCCCAGCATTTT

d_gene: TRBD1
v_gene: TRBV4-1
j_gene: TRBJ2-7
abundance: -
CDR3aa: CASSQERGQGGYEQYF
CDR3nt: TGCGCCAGCAGCCAAGAAAGGGGACAGGGTGGCTACGAGCAGTACTTC

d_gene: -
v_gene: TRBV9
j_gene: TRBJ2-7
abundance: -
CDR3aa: CASSQSISASGYEQYF
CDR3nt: TGTGCCAGCAGCCAGAGCATATCAGCATCGGGCTACGAGCAGTACTTC

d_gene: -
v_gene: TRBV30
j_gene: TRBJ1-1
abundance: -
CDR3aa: CAWSVTGSDTEAFF
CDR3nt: TGTGCCTGGAGTGTTACCGGCAGCGACACTGAAGCTTTCTTT

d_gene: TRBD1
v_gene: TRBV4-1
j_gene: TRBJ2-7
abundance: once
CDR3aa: CASSYGDSSYEQYF
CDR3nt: TGCGCCAGCAGCTATGGGGACAGTTCCTACGAGCAGTACTTC

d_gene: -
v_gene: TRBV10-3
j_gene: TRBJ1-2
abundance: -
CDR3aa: CAISEGREAGYTF
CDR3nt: TGTGCCATCAGTGAAGGCAGGGAGGCTGGCTACACCTTC

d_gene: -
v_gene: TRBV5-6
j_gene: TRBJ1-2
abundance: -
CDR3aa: CASSTSSGEGYTF
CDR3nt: TGTGCCAGCAGCACATCATCAGGGGAGGGCTACACCTTC

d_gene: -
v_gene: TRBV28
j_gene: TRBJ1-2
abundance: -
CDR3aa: CASSLLSRGYGYTF
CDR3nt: TGTGCCAGCAGTTTATTGAGCAGGGGCTATGGCTACACCTTC